This T cell receptor beta chain comes out of a study of T cell responses to AZD1222 COVID-19 vaccine. Study-level points and caveats: In all cases, repertoires were sampled only after the peak T cell response. Nearly half of spike-specific TCRs reportedly go after variant regions that carry no mutations. Donors skewed white British and female; clonal diversity was possibly underestimated. Compared with day 0, the breadth and depth of the Spike-specific TCR repertoire rose significantly after two doses of AZD1222.

About this clone: Its antigen is unknown.

Sequencing used immunoSEQ multiplex PCR; TCRdb keeps in-frame clones, though not all of them. The repertoire holds about 150,000 clones, with almost 95% as singletons. The sample consisted of peripheral blood, taken on day 0 of AZD1222 vaccination. The TCR comes from an adult in good health.

CDR3 region: CASSLGEGNTIYF. The CDR3 nucleotides are TGTGCCAGCTCACTAGGAGAGGGAAACACCATATATTTT. This chain uses TRBV12-3 or TRBV12-4 with TRBJ1-3; D is undetermined. The germline V and J ends were trimmed by 8 bases and 4 bases, with 12 bases remaining between them. The CDR3 covers 13 residues.